This T cell receptor (beta chain) originates from a study of T-cell memory formation after mild COVID-19 (dated by TCRdb to the early 2020s). Regarding the complete study: TCR sequence clusters from the two donors were found to be largely donor specific. Longitudinal TCRalpha and TCRbeta repertoire sequencing tracked T-cell clones expanding and contracting after mild COVID-19 in two donors. The cohort was made up of two young adult volunteers, one female and one male, who were previously healthy.

Data came from an Illumina NovaSeq 6000. Using 5'RACE with constant-segment primers, TCRalpha and TCRbeta cDNA libraries were constructed, with sample barcodes and unique molecular identifiers added in the process. Trizol reagent was used to extract RNA from every sample. Amplification of the libraries took two PCR steps, and the second step added a second sample barcode plus Illumina TruSeq adapters. Sequencing of the libraries was done on an Illumina NovaSeq, producing 2 x 150 bp paired-end reads. For the original study's pipeline: The reads were demultiplexed and collapsed into UMI-guided consensus sequences using migec v1.2.7. Using mixcr v2.1.11, the UMI consensuses were aligned to TRA and TRB V and J templates and assembled into clonotypes. Expanded or contracted clonotypes were those called significant by both edgeR and NoisET, with noise models trained on biological replicates. For edgeR calls, a false discovery rate-adjusted p below 0.01 and a log2 fold-change threshold of 1 were applied. As an exploratory analysis of dynamics, PCA with hierarchical clustering was applied to max-normalized trajectories of the 1000 most abundant clonotypes. Each responding clone was given a CD4 or CD8 phenotype based on the CD4+ and CD8+ repertoires, which had been sequenced separately. Through fastp at Q25 and MiXCR, TCRdb rebuilt clones from the public reads, retaining in-frame beta chains. Each CDR3 protein appears once, grouped with its most common genes and DNA. TCRdb, not the original authors, processed these V and J calls. The sample data list about 210,000 distinct CDR3 sequences, and around 27% of these were observed just once. 10% to 12% of the sample lies in the top ten.

On the study overall, not on this receptor specifically: Balanced CD4/CD8 phenotypes were observed for clones contracting from day 15 to 85, whereas a bias towards CD4+ was observed for a second wave of clones expanding from day 15 to 37. The detection of some responding clones in pre-infection memory suggests that pre-existing cross-reactive memory T cells joined the SARS-CoV-2 response. SARS-CoV-2 specificity was not confirmed for the second-wave clones peaking on day 37. Contracting CD4+ clones were found mainly in CM and EM memory subsets, while CD8+ clones were enriched in EMRA. Only two mild cases were covered in the study, and larger cohorts including severe cases with pre-infection samples were considered necessary.

The CDR3 measures 16 amino acids from cysteine to phenylalanine. CDR3 DNA is the only sequence kept; it has 48 bases, read in frame from the first base. From a lookup of the germline V gene, CDR1 and CDR2 are SGHVS and FQNEAQ. A distance of 13 bases separates the germline ends of V and J, which lose 1 base and 3 bases respectively. This clonotype was seen a single time. There is no known antigen for this receptor. Within one base of it there is no much larger clone, and no base qualities were kept. Ficoll-Paque density gradient centrifugation was the method used to isolate PBMCs. Sequencing was done on a sample of PBMCs or a T cell subset sorted from them (not recorded which). The origin of this receptor is an adult woman who had mild COVID-19 (a few samples of this study predate the infection). The sample titles of this study are shuffled in the database, so cell type and time point are left out; the donor was told from shared clones. The sequence links TRBV7-8 to TRBJ2-4; no D gene is confidently identified. The CDR3 is CASSLDSYLVKNIQYF. Here is the DNA: TGTGCCAGCAGCTTAGACAGCTACTTAGTCAAAAACATTCAGTACTTC.